This entry describes one TCR beta chain. No antigen is known for it. Germline loops: CDR1 LGHDT, CDR2 YNNKEL (reference sequence). This CDR3 contains 17 residues. TCRdb reanalyzed the 5' RACE reads, giving one entry per CDR3 protein sequence and no DNA. This sample's table has fewer than 400,000 distinct CDR3 sequences. This entry belongs to a study of T cells expressing NK-cell markers. Whole-study context: The authors sequenced eight donors, of whom seven were HCMV-seropositive and one was seronegative.

Overall study results and limits: Specificity for HCMV among expanded NKG2C+ T cell clones was not established.

The genes are TRBV3-1 and TRBJ2-1; checking the TCRdb D call of TRBD1 is not possible without DNA. The sequence came from a man aged 18-75 years in good health. What was sequenced was blood T cells: a sorted CD56 or NKG2C T cell subset, CD4+ or CD8+ T cells, or bulk PBMC T cells (not recorded which). This chain's CDR3 is CASSPPGAGGSYNEQFF.